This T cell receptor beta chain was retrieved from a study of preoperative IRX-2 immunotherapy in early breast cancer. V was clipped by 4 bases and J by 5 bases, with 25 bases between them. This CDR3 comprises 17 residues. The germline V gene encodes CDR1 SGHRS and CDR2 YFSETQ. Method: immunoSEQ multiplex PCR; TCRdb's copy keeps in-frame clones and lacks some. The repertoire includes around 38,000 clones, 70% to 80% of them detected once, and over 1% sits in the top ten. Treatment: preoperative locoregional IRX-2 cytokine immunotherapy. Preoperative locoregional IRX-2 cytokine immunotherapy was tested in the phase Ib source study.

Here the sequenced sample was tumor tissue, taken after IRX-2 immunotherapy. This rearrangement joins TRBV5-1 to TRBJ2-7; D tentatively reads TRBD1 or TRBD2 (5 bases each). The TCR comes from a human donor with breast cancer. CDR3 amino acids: CASSRNLLGDGIHEQYF. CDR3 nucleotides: TGCGCCAGCAGCCGTAATTTATTGGGGGATGGGATTCACGAGCAGTACTTC.